The 10 T cell receptor beta chains below all came from one sample that was sequenced in a study of blood T cell repertoires in COVID-19. Data came from immunoSEQ multiplex PCR; TCRdb stores just in-frame clones and leaves some out. This table has roughly 130,000 clones, roughly four fifths appearing once. The sample comprised peripheral blood. These receptors were taken from a man between 40 and 49 years old with active or convalescent COVID-19.

CDR3 in amino acids: CAALGNTGELFF. The CDR3 DNA follows: TGTGCCGCACTAGGCAACACCGGGGAGCTGTTTTTT. The chain joins TRBV6-5 to TRBJ2-2, with TRBD2 as a possible D gene (5 bases). The CDR3 runs 12 residues. V was shortened by 11 bases and J by 2 bases, with 9 bases between the two germline ends. The germline V gene encodes CDR1 MNHEY and CDR2 SVGAGI.

The J gene is TRBJ2-1, the V gene TRBV27, with TRBD2 matching over 7 bases. The CDR3 loop spans 15 amino acids. Germline V CDR1 and CDR2: MNHEY, SMNVEV (reference sequence). The ends lost 6 bases at V and 0 bases at J; junction bases unmatched: 5. CDR3 sequence: CASRGAGSSYNEQFF. As DNA, the CDR3 is TGTGCCAGCAGAGGAGCGGGGAGCTCCTACAATGAGCAGTTCTTC.

The rearrangement joins TRBV21-1 to TRBJ2-7; the table's D gene call, TRBD1, was not cross checked with the DNA. TRBV21-1 is listed as a pseudogene. The CDR3 is made up of 16 amino acids. CDR3 region: CASSKLSVDRGVEQYF. The CDR3 bases are TGTGCCAGCAGCAAATTATCCGTGGACAGGGGGGTCGAGCAGTACTTC.

This clone appeared a few times. This chain joins TRBV19 and TRBJ1-1; no clear D gene. V lost 4 bases and J lost 0, with 15 bases in between. From germline, CDR1 is LNHDA and CDR2 SQIVND (reference sequence). This CDR3 has 16 residues. CDR3 nucleotides: TGTGCCAGTAGTACGACGAGGAGGGAGCTGAACACTGAAGCTTTCTTT. This gives the protein CASSTTRRELNTEAFF.

The table lists this clone with a count of one. The sample has other DNA sequences that encode this CDR3 too. The V call is TRBV6-5, the J call TRBJ2-1, with 10 bases that match TRBD1. The germline gives CDR1 MNHEY, CDR2 SVGAGI. This CDR3 contains 15 residues. With V trimmed by 2 bases and J by 3 bases, 1 base remained unmatched. Here the CDR3 reads CASSYRDRGYNEQFF. The CDR3 nucleotides read TGTGCCAGCAGTTACAGGGACAGGGGCTACAATGAGCAGTTCTTC.

Details on this clone: This same CDR3 is encoded by further DNA sequences in the sample. This rearrangement joins TRBV27 to TRBJ1-6; 7 nucleotides align to TRBD1. This CDR3 region has 14 residues. Germline values: CDR1 MNHEY, CDR2 SMNVEV (reference sequence). Trimming at V came to 6 bases and at J to 4 bases, leaving 3 bases not matched to a gene. The CDR3 nucleotides are TGTGCCAGCAGACCGGGACAGTATAATTCACCCCTCCACTTT. Its translation: CASRPGQYNSPLHF.

This sequence joins TRBV3-1 (or the pseudogene TRBV3-2) and TRBJ1-3; D unresolved. There are 15 residues in the CDR3. V was trimmed by 1 base and J by 1 base, leaving 8 bases between them. The germline V gene has CDR1 LGHDT and CDR2 YNNKEL (reference sequence). Here the CDR3 DNA reads TGTGCCAGCAGCCAAGGCGGAGGGTCTGGAAACACCATATATTTT. Its translation: CASSQGGGSGNTIYF.

This CDR3 reads CASTRTGGSGNTIYF. The CDR3 bases are TGTGCCAGCACCCGGACAGGGGGCTCTGGAAACACCATATATTTT. V is TRBV6-5 and J is TRBJ1-3, with TRBD1 matching 10 bases. Per the germline V gene, CDR1 is MNHEY and CDR2 is SVGAGI. J lost 0 bases, V lost 7 bases, and 3 bases had no gene match. The CDR3 is made up of 15 amino acids.

The DNA of the CDR3 is TGCGCCAGCAGCCGCGAACCAACGGGGGGGGCGAGCAATCAGCCCCAGCATTTT. It is translated as CASSREPTGGASNQPQHF. The gene calls are TRBV4-1 and TRBJ1-5; perhaps TRBD1 as D (6 bases). The germline V gene has CDR1 MGHRA and CDR2 YSYEKL. CDR3 size: 18 residues. Trimming removed 4 bases from V and 1 base from J, with 20 bases in between.

The rearrangement joins TRBV6-5 to TRBJ1-5; 7 bases map to TRBD1. Looked up from germline, CDR1 is MNHEY and CDR2 is SVGAGI. Unmatched junction bases numbered 12, after V lost 6 bases and J lost 7 bases. The CDR3 spans 15 residues. CDR3 bases: TGTGCCAGCAGCCCAACACACAGGGGTCCACAGCCCCAGCATTTT. Its protein product is CASSPTHRGPQPQHF.